A selection of T cell receptor beta chains follows, all from one sample in a study of identical twins. TCRdb passed the 5' RACE reads through MiXCR, listing each CDR3 protein once. The sample has 200,000 to 300,000 distinct CDR3 sequences; roughly 7% are singletons. These same records also appear under a second study, on yellow fever vaccine responses in identical twins.

Sequenced input: memory (CD45RO+) T cells sorted from blood. These receptors came from a woman in her late teens or twenties in good health. Each CDR3 is given with its conserved first and last residue. The D gene is left open where the match is weak. Only part of the rows carry a size: once, few, many, or a class if the clone is expanded.

CDR3	DNA	D	J	size	V
CASSLVRESYNEQFF	TGCGCCAGCAGCTTGGTACGGGAATCTTACAATGAGCAGTTCTTC	NA	TRBJ2-1	many	TRBV5-1
CASSSLTGSTSDTQYF	TGTGCCAGCAGCTCACTCACGGGATCGACTTCGGATACGCAGTATTTT	NA	TRBJ2-3	few	TRBV7-9
CSVVRGGSPGDTQYF	TGCAGCGTTGTAAGGGGAGGGTCCCCGGGAGATACGCAGTATTTT	TRBD2	TRBJ2-3	many	TRBV29-1
CASSFGQVTDTQYF	TGTGCCAGCAGCTTCGGACAGGTCACAGATACGCAGTATTTT	TRBD1	TRBJ2-3	few	TRBV11-2
CASSFSGSSNEQFF	TGTGCCAGCAGCTTTAGCGGGAGTAGCAATGAGCAGTTCTTC	TRBD2	TRBJ2-1	NA	TRBV7-7
CASSLGPKGADTQYF	TGTGCCAGCAGCTTAGGACCTAAGGGAGCAGATACGCAGTATTTT	NA	TRBJ2-3	many	TRBV5-5
CATSDFSGTNEQFF	TGTGCCACCAGTGATTTTTCTGGGACCAATGAGCAGTTCTTC	NA	TRBJ2-1	many	TRBV24-1
CASSTRLAVPYNEQFF	TGTGCCAGCAGTACCCGACTAGCGGTTCCCTACAATGAGCAGTTCTTC	TRBD2	TRBJ2-1	many	TRBV27
CASSLRSGNTEAFF	TGTGCCAGCAGTTTAAGATCAGGAAACACTGAAGCTTTCTTT	NA	TRBJ1-1	many	TRBV12-3/TRBV12-4
CASSPLPGQGAPGVNTGELFF	TGTGCCAGCAGTCCACTCCCGGGACAGGGGGCCCCAGGGGTGAACACCGGGGAGCTGTTTTTT	TRBD1	TRBJ2-2	many	TRBV6-2/TRBV6-3
CATSRVAGGGYEQFF	TGTGCCACCAGCAGAGTTGCGGGAGGGGGGTATGAGCAGTTCTTC	TRBD2	TRBJ2-1	many	TRBV15
CASSMRGSNQPQHF	TGTGCCAGTAGTATGCGGGGGAGCAATCAGCCCCAGCATTTT	NA	TRBJ1-5	few	TRBV19
CASSYGPPFNSYEQYF	TGTGCCAGCAGTTACGGACCCCCTTTTAACTCCTACGAGCAGTACTTC	NA	TRBJ2-7	few	TRBV6-5
CSAGAPGTGKETQYF	TGCAGTGCTGGGGCCCCCGGGACAGGCAAAGAGACCCAGTACTTC	TRBD1	TRBJ2-5	NA	TRBV20-1
CASSFAGGAGETQYF	TGCGCCAGCAGCTTCGCGGGGGGTGCGGGTGAGACCCAGTACTTC	TRBD2	TRBJ2-5	NA	TRBV5-1
CASSPAHPDLYGYTF	TGCGCCAGCAGCCCCGCTCACCCGGACCTCTATGGCTACACCTTC	NA	TRBJ1-2	few	TRBV5-1
CAISESFSGSQFF	TGTGCCATCAGTGAGAGTTTTTCAGGGAGTCAGTTCTTC	NA	TRBJ2-1	NA	TRBV10-3
CATSRGPGQGNTGELFF	TGTGCCACCAGCAGAGGTCCGGGACAGGGGAACACCGGGGAGCTGTTTTTT	TRBD1	TRBJ2-2	few	TRBV15
CATHRGTNYGYTF	TGTGCCACGCATCGGGGTACAAACTATGGCTACACCTTC	NA	TRBJ1-2	many	TRBV7-2
CASSLAIQPGLPNEQYF	TGTGCCAGCAGCTTAGCCATCCAGCCGGGACTGCCTAACGAGCAGTACTTC	NA	TRBJ2-7	many	TRBV7-6
CASSPQGGKETQYF	TGTGCCAGCAGTCCCCAGGGGGGAAAAGAGACCCAGTACTTC	NA	TRBJ2-5	NA	TRBV6-1
CASSQTGNYGYTF	TGTGCCAGCAGCCAAACAGGGAACTATGGCTACACCTTC	NA	TRBJ1-2	many	TRBV6-1
CASSLGYRAESYNEQFF	TGTGCCAGCAGCTTAGGCTACAGAGCGGAATCCTACAATGAGCAGTTCTTC	NA	TRBJ2-1	NA	TRBV13
CASSRSGRSLLSTDTQYF	TGTGCCAGCAGCCGAAGCGGGAGATCCCTCCTTAGCACAGATACGCAGTATTTT	TRBD2	TRBJ2-3	NA	TRBV3-1
CASTQEVETQYF	TGTGCCAGCACCCAAGAAGTGGAGACCCAGTACTTC	NA	TRBJ2-5	NA	TRBV2
CASRLAARNEQFF	TGTGCCAGCAGACTAGCGGCCCGGAATGAGCAGTTCTTC	TRBD2	TRBJ2-1	many	TRBV12-3/TRBV12-4
CASSLGGQGGYTF	TGTGCCAGCAGTTTGGGGGGGCAAGGTGGCTACACCTTC	NA	TRBJ1-2	few	TRBV28
CATSRDMSRTRPDTEAFF	TGTGCCACCAGCCGGGACATGTCCAGGACTCGCCCGGACACTGAAGCTTTCTTT	NA	TRBJ1-1	NA	TRBV15
CASSLSYQERETQYF	TGTGCCAGCTCACTCAGCTATCAAGAGCGAGAGACCCAGTACTTC	NA	TRBJ2-5	few	TRBV18
CASSPRTPDTQYF	TGTGCCAGCAGCCCGAGGACCCCAGATACGCAGTATTTT	NA	TRBJ2-3	many	TRBV7-3
CASSLIQHTDTQYF	TGTGCCAGCAGCTTAATCCAGCACACAGATACGCAGTATTTT	NA	TRBJ2-3	NA	TRBV7-6